This T cell receptor beta chain was identified during a study of blood T cell repertoires in COVID-19. Across the study: Acute and convalescent COVID-19 specimens originated in the United States, Italy and Spain. In each case, the material was cDNA or gDNA derived from T cells, B-cell-depleted T cells, or PBMCs.

The CDR3 contains 14 residues. Trimming cost V 3 bases and J 4 bases, with 8 bases left between them. Germline V gene lookup returns CDR1 SGDLS and CDR2 YYNGEE. Sequenced by immunoSEQ multiplex PCR; TCRdb stores in-frame clones only, minus some. The repertoire includes some 56,000 clones, about 76% of them detected once, and 25% to 35% sits in the top ten. A single count supports this clone. This chain joins TRBV9 and TRBJ1-6; D possibly corresponds to TRBD1 (6 bases). This clonotype was sampled from a woman older than 75 with active or convalescent COVID-19. Sequencing input: peripheral blood. CDR3 bases: TGTGCCAGCAGCGACGGACAGTATAATTCACCCCTCCACTTT. Amino acids: CASSDGQYNSPLHF.